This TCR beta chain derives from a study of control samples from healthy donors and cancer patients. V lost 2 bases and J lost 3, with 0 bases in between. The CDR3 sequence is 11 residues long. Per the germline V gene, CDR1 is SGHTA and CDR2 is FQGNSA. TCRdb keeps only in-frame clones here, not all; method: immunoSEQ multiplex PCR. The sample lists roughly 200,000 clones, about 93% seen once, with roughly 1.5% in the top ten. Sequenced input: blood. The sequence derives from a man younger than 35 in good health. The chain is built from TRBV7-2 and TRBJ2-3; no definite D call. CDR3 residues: CASSLTDTQYF. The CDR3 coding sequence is TGTGCCAGCAGCTTAACAGATACGCAGTATTTT.